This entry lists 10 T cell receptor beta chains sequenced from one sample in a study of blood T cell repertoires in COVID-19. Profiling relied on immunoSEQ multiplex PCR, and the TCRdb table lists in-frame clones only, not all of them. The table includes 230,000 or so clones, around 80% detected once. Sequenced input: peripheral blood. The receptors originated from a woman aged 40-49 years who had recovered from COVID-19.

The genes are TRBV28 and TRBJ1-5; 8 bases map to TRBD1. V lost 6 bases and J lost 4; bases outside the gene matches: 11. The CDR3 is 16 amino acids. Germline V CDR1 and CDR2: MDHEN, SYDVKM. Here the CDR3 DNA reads TGTGCCAGCAGAACCCATGGACAGGGCGATAATCAGCCCCAGCATTTT. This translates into CASRTHGQGDNQPQHF.

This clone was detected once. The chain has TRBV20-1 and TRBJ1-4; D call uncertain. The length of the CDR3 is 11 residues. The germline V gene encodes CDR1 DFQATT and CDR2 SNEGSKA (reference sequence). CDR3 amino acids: CGGEDNEKLFF. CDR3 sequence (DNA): TGCGGCGGAGAGGATAATGAAAAACTGTTTTTT.

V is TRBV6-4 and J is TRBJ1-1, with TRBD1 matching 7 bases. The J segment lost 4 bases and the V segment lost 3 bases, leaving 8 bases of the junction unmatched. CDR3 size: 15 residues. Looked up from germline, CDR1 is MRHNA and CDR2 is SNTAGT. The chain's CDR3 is CASSETEGAFTEAFF. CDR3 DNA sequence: TGTGCCAGCAGTGAGACTGAGGGGGCATTCACTGAAGCTTTCTTT.

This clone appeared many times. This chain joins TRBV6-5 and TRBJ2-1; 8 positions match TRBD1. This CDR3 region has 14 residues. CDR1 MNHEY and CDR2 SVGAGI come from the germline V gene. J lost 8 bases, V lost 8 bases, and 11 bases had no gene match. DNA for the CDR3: TGTGCCAGCTGCGGGACAGGCACCTTGGATGAGCAGTTCTTC. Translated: CASCGTGTLDEQFF.

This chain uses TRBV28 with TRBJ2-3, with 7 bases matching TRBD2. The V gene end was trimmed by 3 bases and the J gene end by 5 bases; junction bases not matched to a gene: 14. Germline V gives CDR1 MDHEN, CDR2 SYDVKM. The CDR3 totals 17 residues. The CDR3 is CASSFQNGGGGGDTQYF. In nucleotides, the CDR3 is TGTGCCAGCAGTTTTCAGAACGGTGGGGGGGGAGGAGATACGCAGTATTTT.

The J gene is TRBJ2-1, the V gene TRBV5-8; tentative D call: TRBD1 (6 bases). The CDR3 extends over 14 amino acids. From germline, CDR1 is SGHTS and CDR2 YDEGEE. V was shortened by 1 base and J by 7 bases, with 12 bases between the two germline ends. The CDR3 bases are TGTGCCAGCAGCTTGAGGGGGAGTAGAAATGAGCAGTTCTTC. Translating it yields CASSLRGSRNEQFF.

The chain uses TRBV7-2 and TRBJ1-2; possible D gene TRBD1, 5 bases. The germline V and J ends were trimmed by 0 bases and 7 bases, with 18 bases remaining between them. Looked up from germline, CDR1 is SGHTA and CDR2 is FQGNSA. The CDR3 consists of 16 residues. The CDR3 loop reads CASSLAIGPGGGGYTF. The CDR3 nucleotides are TGTGCCAGCAGCTTAGCGATAGGCCCCGGGGGGGGTGGCTACACCTTC.

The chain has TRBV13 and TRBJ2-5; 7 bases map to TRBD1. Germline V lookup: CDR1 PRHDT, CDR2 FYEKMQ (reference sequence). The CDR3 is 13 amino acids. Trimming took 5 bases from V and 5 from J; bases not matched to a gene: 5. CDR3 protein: CASSTSQGETQYF. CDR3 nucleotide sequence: TGTGCCAGCAGCACCTCACAGGGGGAGACCCAGTACTTC.

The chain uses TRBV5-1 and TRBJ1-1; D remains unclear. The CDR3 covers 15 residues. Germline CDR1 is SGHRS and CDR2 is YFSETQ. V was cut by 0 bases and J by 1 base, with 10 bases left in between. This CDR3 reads CASSLAAGSNTEAFF. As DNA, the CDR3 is TGCGCCAGCAGCTTGGCCGCAGGATCGAACACTGAAGCTTTCTTT.

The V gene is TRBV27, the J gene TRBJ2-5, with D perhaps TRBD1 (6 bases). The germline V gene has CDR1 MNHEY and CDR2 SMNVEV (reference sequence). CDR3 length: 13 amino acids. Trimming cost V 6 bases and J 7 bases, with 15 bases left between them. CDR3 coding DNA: TGTGCCAGCAGGACTACAGGGTCCCGGACCCAGTACTTC. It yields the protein CASRTTGSRTQYF.